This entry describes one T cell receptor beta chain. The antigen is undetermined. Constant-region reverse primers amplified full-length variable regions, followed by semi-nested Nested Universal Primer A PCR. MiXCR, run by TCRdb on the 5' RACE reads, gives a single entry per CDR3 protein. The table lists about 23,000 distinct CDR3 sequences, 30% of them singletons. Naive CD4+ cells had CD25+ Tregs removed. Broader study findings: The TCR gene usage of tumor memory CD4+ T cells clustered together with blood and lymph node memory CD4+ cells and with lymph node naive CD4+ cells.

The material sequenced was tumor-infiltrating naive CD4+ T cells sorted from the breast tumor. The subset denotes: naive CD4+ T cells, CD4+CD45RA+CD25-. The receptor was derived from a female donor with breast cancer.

CDR3 DNA sequence: TGCAGTGCTAGCCCCTCAGCGGGAGATCCTCTTGAGCAGTTCTTC. Its translation: CSASPSAGDPLEQFF. The rearrangement links TRBV20-1 to TRBJ2-1; 8 bases fit TRBD2. The CDR3 runs to 15 residues. Unmatched junction bases numbered 13, after V lost 3 bases and J lost 9 bases. Looked up from germline, CDR1 is DFQATT and CDR2 is SNEGSKA (reference sequence).